Listed below are T cell receptor beta chains from one sample, sequenced in a study of cytomegalovirus exposure and HLA in healthy donors. Clones were read by immunoSEQ multiplex PCR, and TCRdb kept only the in-frame ones, dropping some. This listing includes 70,000 or so clones. What was sequenced was PBMCs. Receptors originate from a man aged 40-49 years in good health and CMV-seronegative. CDR3s include the opening cysteine and the closing phenylalanine or tryptophan. A D gene is named only where the DNA matches it firmly. Clone size is given for some rows only: seen once, a few or many times, or a class if the clone is expanded.

clone_size d_call j_call v_call cdr3_aa cdr3_nt
medium-sized - TRBJ2-1 TRBV6-5 CASSYLASSYNEQFF TGTGCCAGCAGCTATTTAGCGTCGAGCTACAATGAGCAGTTCTTC
- TRBD1 TRBJ1-4 TRBV6-6 CASIRDRAGNEKLFF TGTGCCAGCATCAGAGACAGGGCGGGTAATGAAAAACTGTTTTTT
- TRBD1 TRBJ1-2 TRBV11-2 CASSPGTSGGWYGYTF TGTGCCAGCAGCCCGGGGACGTCAGGGGGCTGGTATGGCTACACCTTC
- - TRBJ1-5 TRBV5-1 CATPRAGGSQGRRQPQHF TGCGCCACCCCCCGGGCGGGGGGCTCCCAAGGAAGGCGTCAGCCCCAGCATTTT
- - TRBJ1-6 TRBV21-1 CASSNSGTGYSPLHF TGTGCCAGCAGTAACTCCGGGACAGGGTATTCACCCCTCCACTTT
- - TRBJ1-5 TRBV5-5 CASSPRFEVRNQPQHF TGTGCCAGCAGCCCTCGATTCGAGGTTCGAAATCAGCCCCAGCATTTT
- - TRBJ2-5 TRBV5-6 CASSFERESQETQYF TGTGCCAGCAGCTTTGAGCGAGAATCCCAAGAGACCCAGTACTTC
- - TRBJ1-1 TRBV6-6 CASSFRQENTEAFF TGTGCCAGCAGTTTCAGACAGGAGAACACTGAAGCTTTCTTT
- - TRBJ1-2 TRBV7-2 CASSLGGGAGNYGYTF TGTGCCAGCAGCTTAGGAGGGGGAGCTGGTAACTATGGCTACACCTTC
- - TRBJ2-5 TRBV5-1 CASSLAAETQYF TGCGCCAGCAGCTTGGCTGCGGAGACCCAGTACTTC
- - TRBJ2-3 TRBV4-1 CASSLMDYRITDTQYF TGCGCCAGCAGCCTCATGGACTACCGAATCACAGATACGCAGTATTTT
- TRBD1 TRBJ1-4 TRBV19 CASSTGVPNEKLFF TGTGCCAGTAGCACAGGGGTCCCTAATGAAAAACTGTTTTTT
- - TRBJ2-5 TRBV27 CASSLLAALETQYF TGTGCCAGCAGTTTACTAGCAGCGTTAGAGACCCAGTACTTC
- TRBD2 TRBJ2-7 TRBV28 CASSLGLAIYEQYF TGTGCCAGCAGTCTGGGACTAGCGATCTACGAGCAGTACTTC
- - TRBJ2-1 TRBV11-2 CASSLEGGNEQFF TGTGCCAGCAGCTTAGAAGGGGGAAATGAGCAGTTCTTC
- - TRBJ1-1 TRBV6-5 CASSYSRQRNTEAFF TGTGCCAGCAGTTACTCCCGACAGAGGAACACTGAAGCTTTCTTT
- - TRBJ2-3 TRBV28 CASSLASASSTDTQYF TGTGCCAGCAGTTTAGCTAGCGCGTCTAGCACAGATACGCAGTATTTT
- - TRBJ1-1 TRBV7-2 CASSLGADYNTEAFF TGTGCCAGCAGCTTAGGGGCAGATTACAACACTGAAGCTTTCTTT